A single T cell receptor beta chain is shown here with its context. Its specific antigen is unknown. The input lacks base qualities; no much larger clone sits a single base away. Libraries were built with the immunoSEQ multiplex PCR assay. In TCRdb, the immuneACCESS table is reduced to in-frame sequences with V and J assigned. These tables do not hold every clone; where another copy was compared, an unresolved V gene accounts for under half, and the others remain unexplained. For this sample the table gives approximately 120,000 clones, of which about nine tenths were detected only once. The leading ten clones occupy 3.5% to 4.5% of the sample. These data belong to a study of control samples from healthy donors and cancer patients (dated by TCRdb to 2018 to 2021). V trim: 5 bases; J trim: 1 base; unmatched bases: 4. The CDR3 starts with the cysteine, ends with the phenylalanine, and has 15 residues. Solely the CDR3 DNA is kept, with 45 bases framed from the first base. The germline V gene encodes CDR1 SGHRS and CDR2 YFSETQ.

Sequencing was performed on blood. This TCR came from a human donor in good health. The donor label of this sample is uncertain. The V gene is TRBV5-1 and the J gene is TRBJ1-5; TRBD1 fits 9 bases in the junction. The nucleotide sequence is TGCGCCAGCAGACCCGACAGGGGGAGCAATCAGCCCCAGCATTTT. Its coded protein is CASRPDRGSNQPQHF.